Listed here are 18 T cell receptor beta chains from one sample, sequenced in a study of cytotoxic CD8 clonotypes in ibrutinib-treated CLL. The data were produced by immunoSEQ multiplex PCR, yet TCRdb's version contains in-frame clones alone and is incomplete. The repertoire has roughly 30,000 clones, about 70% of them found once; the top ten carry 51%. The sample was PBMCs, taken after 36 months of ibrutinib treatment. The receptor source for this set is a human donor with chronic lymphocytic leukemia.

This chain uses TRBV18 with TRBJ2-7; 11 nucleotides agree with TRBD1. V trimming: 8 bases; J trimming: 6 bases; junction bases outside the gene matches: 12. Per the germline V gene, CDR1 is KGHSH and CDR2 is LQKENI. The CDR3 consists of 15 residues. CDR3 coding DNA: TGTGCCAGCGCAACGGTGCGGGGACAGGGGGGCGAGCAGTACTTC. It translates to CASATVRGQGGEQYF. Together with reference TRBV18 and TRBJ2-7, the CDR3 gives the full variable domain: NAGVMQNPRHLVRRRGQEARLRCSPMKGHSHVYWYRQLPEEGLKFMVYLQKENIIDESGMPKERFSAEFPKEGPSILRIQQVVRGDSAAYFCASATVRGQGGEQYFGPGTRLTVT.

This chain uses TRBV5-4 with TRBJ1-3; D is uncertain. V was pared by 4 bases and J by 0 bases, with 14 bases between. In germline, CDR1 is SGHNT, CDR2 YYREEE (reference sequence). The CDR3 contains 16 residues. CDR3 sequence: CASSLTALSSGNTIYF. The CDR3 DNA reads as TGTGCCAGCAGCCTAACAGCCCTTAGCTCTGGAAACACCATATATTTT.

The chain combines TRBV4-3 with TRBJ1-2; D gene uncertain. The germline gives CDR1 LGHNA, CDR2 YSLEER. Trimming shortened V by 0 bases and J by 2 bases, and 10 bases separated the two germline ends. There are 15 residues in the CDR3. CDR3: CASSQDPLLNYGYTF. Here the CDR3 DNA reads TGCGCCAGCAGCCAAGATCCCCTCCTGAACTATGGCTACACCTTC.

DNA of the CDR3: TGTGCCAGCTCACCAAACAGGGGCAGGGTTCAGCCCCAGCATTTT. Translation: CASSPNRGRVQPQHF. V and J are TRBV18 and TRBJ1-5; TRBD1 matches 7 bases. The CDR3 contains 15 residues. From germline, CDR1 is KGHSH and CDR2 LQKENI. V shed 2 bases, J shed 6 bases, and the junction held 7 bases outside the gene matches.

The chain recombines TRBV5-1 with TRBJ2-5; no reliable D call. The CDR3 has 13 amino acids. From germline, CDR1 is SGHRS and CDR2 YFSETQ. Between the trimmed V and J ends, which lost 1 base and 0 bases, there was a span of 4 bases. The CDR3 sequence: CASSLTNQETQYF. CDR3 sequence (DNA): TGCGCCAGCAGCTTGACCAACCAAGAGACCCAGTACTTC.

The chain carries TRBV18 and TRBJ2-3; no reliable D call. The CDR3 contains 11 residues. CDR1 and CDR2 from the germline V gene are KGHSH and LQKENI. V gave up 2 bases and J gave up 4 bases, with 1 base separating them. The CDR3 loop reads CASSPADTQYF. CDR3 nucleotides: TGTGCCAGCTCACCAGCAGATACGCAGTATTTT.

V is TRBV9 and J is TRBJ1-2; 7 bases map to TRBD1. Germline lookup yields CDR1 SGDLS and CDR2 YYNGEE. The CDR3 runs to 13 residues. V lost 3 bases, J lost 13 bases, and 12 bases stayed unmatched. The CDR3 DNA reads TGTGCCAGCAGCGCCTCCGGGACAGCTCCTAGCACCTTC. As protein: CASSASGTAPSTF.

The V and J genes are TRBV7-2 and TRBJ2-2; 7 nucleotides match TRBD1. The length of the CDR3 is 14 residues. Trimming cost V 6 bases and J 2 bases; bases outside gene matches: 3. The germline CDR1 and CDR2 sequences are SGHTA and FQGNSA. CDR3 residues: CASRNRGNTGELFF. Here the CDR3 DNA reads TGTGCCAGCAGGAACAGGGGCAACACCGGGGAGCTGTTTTTT.

V is TRBV6-5 and J is TRBJ2-6; no firm D call. Germline V lookup: CDR1 MNHEY, CDR2 SVGAGI. V shed 4 bases and J shed 4 bases, with 5 bases lying between them. The CDR3 spans 13 residues. The CDR3 sequence is CASSSGGANVLTF. The CDR3 DNA is TGTGCCAGCAGTTCCGGGGGGGCCAACGTCCTGACTTTC.

The chain has TRBV7-9 and TRBJ1-2; possible D gene TRBD1, 5 bases. CDR3 size: 12 residues. With 7 bases removed from V and 6 bases from J, the gap between germline ends came to 12 bases. Per germline, CDR1 SEHNR and CDR2 FQNEAQ (reference sequence). As DNA, the CDR3 is TGTGCCAGCACAGGGCTTAGAGATGGCTACACCTTC. Its protein product is CASTGLRDGYTF. Based on the CDR3 plus reference TRBV7-9 and TRBJ1-2, the full variable domain is DTGVSQNPRHKITKRGQNVTFRCDPISEHNRLYWYRQTLGQGPEFLTYFQNEAQLEKSRLLSDRFSAERPKGSFSTLEIQRTEQGDSAMYLCASTGLRDGYTFGSGTRLTVV.

CDR3 protein: CASSPSDGFYGYTF. The CDR3 bases are TGTGCCAGCTCACCCTCGGACGGCTTTTATGGCTACACCTTC. The chain is built from TRBV18 and TRBJ1-2, with no clear D. The germline V gene encodes CDR1 KGHSH and CDR2 LQKENI. The V and J ends lost 3 bases and 5 bases respectively, with 13 bases between them. The CDR3 is 14 amino acids.

The chain couples TRBV6-1 to TRBJ2-1; tentative D call: TRBD2 (7 bases). The germline gives CDR1 MNHNS, CDR2 SASEGT. V gave up 5 bases and J gave up 7 bases, with 15 bases separating them. This CDR3 has 14 residues. The CDR3 nucleotides are TGTGCCAGCAGTCTCGGGGGGCCGGCGAATGAGCAGTTCTTC. Translating gives CASSLGGPANEQFF.

The gene calls are TRBV30 and TRBJ2-5; weak D call: TRBD2 (6 bases). Germline V lookup: CDR1 GTSNPN, CDR2 SVGIG (reference sequence). The germline V and J ends were trimmed by 0 bases and 2 bases, with 10 bases remaining between them. The CDR3 has 14 residues. CDR3 sequence (DNA): TGTGCCTGGAGTGTAGGAGGGTCGCAAGAGACCCAGTACTTC. It yields the protein CAWSVGGSQETQYF. The complete variable domain, with remaining parts taken from reference TRBV30 and TRBJ2-5, reads SQTIHQWPATLVQPVGSPLSLECTVEGTSNPNLYWYRQAAGRGLQLLFYSVGIGQISSEVPQNLSASRPQDRQFILSSKKLLLSDSGFYLCAWSVGGSQETQYFGPGTRLLVL.

V usage is TRBV7-9 and J usage is TRBJ1-2, with TRBD1 matching 10 bases. The CDR3 length is 19 residues. Germline assignment: CDR1 SEHNR and CDR2 FQNEAQ (reference sequence). The V segment lost 2 bases and the J segment 4 bases; nucleotides outside the gene matches: 16. CDR3 residues: CASSLIPFRGTGEGYGYTF. CDR3 DNA sequence: TGTGCCAGCAGCTTAATACCCTTTAGGGGGACAGGGGAAGGCTATGGCTACACCTTC.

Comments on this clone: Other DNA sequences within the sample encode an identical CDR3. The chain links TRBV5-6 to TRBJ1-1; tentative D call: TRBD1 (5 bases). CDR3 size: 13 residues. V lost 6 bases to trimming and J lost 7 bases, with 16 bases between them. Germline loops: CDR1 SGHDT, CDR2 YYEEEE. CDR3 DNA: TGTGCCAGCATACTTACGGGGGGAAATGAAGCTTTCTTT. Encoded protein: CASILTGGNEAFF.

This clone was seen a handful of times. V gene TRBV13 combines with J gene TRBJ2-2; D is ambiguous. Trimming shortened V by 5 bases and J by 2 bases, and 3 bases separated the two germline ends. Germline CDR1 reads PRHDT; CDR2 reads FYEKMQ (reference sequence). This CDR3 has 12 amino acids. The CDR3 loop is CASSHNTGELFF. The CDR3 nucleotides read TGTGCCAGCAGCCATAACACCGGGGAGCTGTTTTTT.

V gene TRBV6-5 combines with J gene TRBJ1-1; D is unclear. The CDR3 spans 13 residues. Germline V gene sequence: CDR1 MNHEY, CDR2 SVGAGI. Trimming left V 5 bases short and J 4 bases short, with 11 bases between. The CDR3 protein is CASSTGVSTEAFF. The DNA for the CDR3 is TGTGCCAGCAGTACCGGGGTTTCCACTGAAGCTTTCTTT.

The gene calls are TRBV29-1 and TRBJ1-1; no definite D call. The CDR3 consists of 12 residues. Between the trimmed V and J ends, which lost 7 bases and 0 bases, there was a span of 9 bases. Germline V gene sequence: CDR1 SQVTM, CDR2 ANQGSEA. The CDR3 DNA reads as TGCAGCGGGTCATCCGTGAACACTGAAGCTTTCTTT. Residues: CSGSSVNTEAFF. Filled out from reference TRBV29-1 and TRBJ1-1, the complete variable domain reads SAVISQKPSRDICQRGTSLTIQCQVDSQVTMMFWYRQQPGQSLTLIATANQGSEATYESGFVIDKFPISRPNLTFSTLTVSNMSPEDSSIYLCSGSSVNTEAFFGQGTRLTVV.